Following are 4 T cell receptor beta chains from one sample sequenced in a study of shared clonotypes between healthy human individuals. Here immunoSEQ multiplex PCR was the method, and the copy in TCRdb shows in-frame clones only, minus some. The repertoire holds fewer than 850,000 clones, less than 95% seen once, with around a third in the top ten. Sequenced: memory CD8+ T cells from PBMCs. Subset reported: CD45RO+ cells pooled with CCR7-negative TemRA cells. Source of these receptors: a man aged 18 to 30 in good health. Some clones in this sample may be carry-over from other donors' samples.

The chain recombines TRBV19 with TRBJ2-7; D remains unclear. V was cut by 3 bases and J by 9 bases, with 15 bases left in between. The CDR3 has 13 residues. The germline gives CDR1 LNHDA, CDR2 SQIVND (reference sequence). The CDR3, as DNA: TGTGCCAGTAGTATGAGCAGTGCTTGGGGGCAGTACTTC. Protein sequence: CASSMSSAWGQYF.

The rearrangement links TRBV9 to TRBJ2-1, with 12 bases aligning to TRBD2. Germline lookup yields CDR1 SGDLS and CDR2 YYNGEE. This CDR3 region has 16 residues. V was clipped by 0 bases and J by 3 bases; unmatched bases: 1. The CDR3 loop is CASSVVTSGSYNEQFF. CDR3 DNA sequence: TGTGCCAGCAGCGTAGTGACTAGCGGGAGCTACAATGAGCAGTTCTTC.

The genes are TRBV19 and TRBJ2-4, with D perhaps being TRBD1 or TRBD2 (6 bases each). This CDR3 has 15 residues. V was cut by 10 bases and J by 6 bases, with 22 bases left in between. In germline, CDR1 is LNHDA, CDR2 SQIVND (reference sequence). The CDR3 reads CATHGGGTFGNIQYF. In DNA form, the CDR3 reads TGTGCCACGCACGGAGGGGGGACGTTTGGAAACATTCAGTACTTC.

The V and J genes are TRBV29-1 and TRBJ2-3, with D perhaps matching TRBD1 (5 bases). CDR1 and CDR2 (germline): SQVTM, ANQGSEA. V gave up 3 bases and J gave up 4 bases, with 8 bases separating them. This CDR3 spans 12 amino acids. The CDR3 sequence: CSVDRVPDTQYF. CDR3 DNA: TGCAGCGTTGACAGGGTTCCAGATACGCAGTATTTT.